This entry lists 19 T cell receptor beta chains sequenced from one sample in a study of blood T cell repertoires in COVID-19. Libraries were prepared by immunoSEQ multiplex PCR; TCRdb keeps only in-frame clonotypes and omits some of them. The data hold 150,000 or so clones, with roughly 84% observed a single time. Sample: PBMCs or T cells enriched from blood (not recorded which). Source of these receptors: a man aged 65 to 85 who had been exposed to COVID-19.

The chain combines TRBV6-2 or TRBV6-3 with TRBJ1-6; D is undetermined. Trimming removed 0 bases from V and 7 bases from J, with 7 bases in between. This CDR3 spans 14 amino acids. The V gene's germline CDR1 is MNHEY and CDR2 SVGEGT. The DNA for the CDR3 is TGTGCCAGCAGTTACTCAGGGAGGAATTCACCCCTCCACTTT. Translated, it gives CASSYSGRNSPLHF.

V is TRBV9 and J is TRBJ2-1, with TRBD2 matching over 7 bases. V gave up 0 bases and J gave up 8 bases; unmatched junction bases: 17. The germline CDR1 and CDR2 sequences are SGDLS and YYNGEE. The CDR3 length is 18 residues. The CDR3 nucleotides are TGTGCCAGCAGCGTAGGACATTCTCTGGCGGGAGTATCAGATGAGCAGTTCTTC. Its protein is CASSVGHSLAGVSDEQFF.

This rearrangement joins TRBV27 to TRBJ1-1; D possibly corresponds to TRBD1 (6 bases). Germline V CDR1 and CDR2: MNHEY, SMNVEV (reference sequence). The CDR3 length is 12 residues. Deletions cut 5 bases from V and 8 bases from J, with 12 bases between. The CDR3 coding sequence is TGTGCCAGCAGTACTACAGGGCTCGAAGCTTTCTTT. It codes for CASSTTGLEAFF.

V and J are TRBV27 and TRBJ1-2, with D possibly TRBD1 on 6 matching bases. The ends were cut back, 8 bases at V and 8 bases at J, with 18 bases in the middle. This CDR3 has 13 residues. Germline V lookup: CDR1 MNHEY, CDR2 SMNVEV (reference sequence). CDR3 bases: TGTGCCAGCGGGTTGGACAGCCTGGCCGGCTACACCTTC. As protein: CASGLDSLAGYTF.

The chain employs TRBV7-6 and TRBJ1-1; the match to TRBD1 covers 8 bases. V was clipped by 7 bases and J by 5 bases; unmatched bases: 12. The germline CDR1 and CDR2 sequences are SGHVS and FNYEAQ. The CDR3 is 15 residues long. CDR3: CASTPWTGQGTEAFF. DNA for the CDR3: TGTGCCAGCACCCCCTGGACAGGGCAGGGGACTGAAGCTTTCTTT. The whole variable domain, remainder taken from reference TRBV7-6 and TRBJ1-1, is GAGVSQSPRYKVTKRGQDVALRCDPISGHVSLYWYRQALGQGPEFLTYFNYEAQQDKSGLPNDRFSAERPEGSISTLTIQRTEQRDSAMYRCASTPWTGQGTEAFFGQGTRLTVV.

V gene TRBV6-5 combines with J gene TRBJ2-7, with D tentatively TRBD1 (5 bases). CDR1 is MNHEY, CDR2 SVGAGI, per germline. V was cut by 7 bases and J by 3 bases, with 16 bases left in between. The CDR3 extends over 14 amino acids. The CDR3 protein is CASTSKGIGYEQYF. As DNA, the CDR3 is TGTGCCAGCACCTCAAAGGGGATCGGCTACGAGCAGTACTTC.

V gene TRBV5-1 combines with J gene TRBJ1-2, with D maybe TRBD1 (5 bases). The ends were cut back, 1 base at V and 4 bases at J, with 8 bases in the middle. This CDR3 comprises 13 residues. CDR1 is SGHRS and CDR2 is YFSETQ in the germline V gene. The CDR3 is CASSLLGGYGYTF. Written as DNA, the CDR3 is TGCGCCAGCAGCTTGCTGGGGGGCTATGGCTACACCTTC.

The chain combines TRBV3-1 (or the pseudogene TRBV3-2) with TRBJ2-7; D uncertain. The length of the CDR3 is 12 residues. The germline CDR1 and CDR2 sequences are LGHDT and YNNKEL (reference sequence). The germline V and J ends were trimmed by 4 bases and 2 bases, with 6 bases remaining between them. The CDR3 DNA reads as TGTGCCAGCAGCCTGCTAACCTACGAGCAGTACTTC. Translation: CASSLLTYEQYF.

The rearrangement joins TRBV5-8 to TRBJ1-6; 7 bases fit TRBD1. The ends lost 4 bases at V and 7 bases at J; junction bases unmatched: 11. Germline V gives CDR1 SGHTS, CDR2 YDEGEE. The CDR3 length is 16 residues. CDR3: CASSPSTGTANSPLHF. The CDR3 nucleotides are TGTGCCAGCAGCCCCTCGACCGGGACAGCCAATTCACCCCTCCACTTT.

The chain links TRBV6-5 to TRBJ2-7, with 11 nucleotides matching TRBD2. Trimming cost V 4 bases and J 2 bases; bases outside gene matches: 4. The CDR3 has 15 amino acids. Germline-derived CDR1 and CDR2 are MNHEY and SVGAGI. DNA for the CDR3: TGTGCCAGCAGTTGGGAGACTAGCGGGGCCTACGAGCAGTACTTC. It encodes CASSWETSGAYEQYF.

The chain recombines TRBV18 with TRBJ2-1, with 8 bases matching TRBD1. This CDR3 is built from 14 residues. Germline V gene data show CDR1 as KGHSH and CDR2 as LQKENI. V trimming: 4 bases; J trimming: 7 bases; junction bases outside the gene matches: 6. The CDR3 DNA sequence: TGTGCCAGCTCACTACAGACAGGGGCAAATGAGCAGTTCTTC. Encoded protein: CASSLQTGANEQFF.

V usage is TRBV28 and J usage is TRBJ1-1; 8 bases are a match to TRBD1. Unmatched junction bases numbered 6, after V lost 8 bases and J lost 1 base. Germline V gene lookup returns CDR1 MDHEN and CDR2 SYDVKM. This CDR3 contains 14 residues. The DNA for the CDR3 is TGTGCCAGCGGCGTACAGGGGGGGAACACTGAAGCTTTCTTT. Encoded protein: CASGVQGGNTEAFF.

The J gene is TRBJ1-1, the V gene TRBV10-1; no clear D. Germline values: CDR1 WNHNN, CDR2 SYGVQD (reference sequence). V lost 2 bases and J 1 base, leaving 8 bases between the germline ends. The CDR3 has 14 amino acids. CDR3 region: CASSEGTSNTEAFF. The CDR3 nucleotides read TGCGCCAGCAGTGAGGGCACCTCGAACACTGAAGCTTTCTTT.

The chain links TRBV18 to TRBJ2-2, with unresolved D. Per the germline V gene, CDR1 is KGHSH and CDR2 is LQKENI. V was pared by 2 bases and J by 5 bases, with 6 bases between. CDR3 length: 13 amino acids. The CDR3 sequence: CASSPSETGELFF. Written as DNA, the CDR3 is TGTGCCAGCTCACCATCAGAAACCGGGGAGCTGTTTTTT.

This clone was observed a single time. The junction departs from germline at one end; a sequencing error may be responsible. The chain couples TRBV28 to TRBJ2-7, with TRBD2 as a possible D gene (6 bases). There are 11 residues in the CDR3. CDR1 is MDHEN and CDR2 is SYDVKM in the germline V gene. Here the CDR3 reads CASRARGRGHF. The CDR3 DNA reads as TGTGCCAGCAGGGCGCGGGGCCGGGGTCACTTC.

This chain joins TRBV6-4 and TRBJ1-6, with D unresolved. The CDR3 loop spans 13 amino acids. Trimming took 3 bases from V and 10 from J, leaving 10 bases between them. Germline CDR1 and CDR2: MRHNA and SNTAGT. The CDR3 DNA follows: TGTGCCAGCAGTGAGGATAGCCTCTCACCCCTCCACTTT. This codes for CASSEDSLSPLHF.

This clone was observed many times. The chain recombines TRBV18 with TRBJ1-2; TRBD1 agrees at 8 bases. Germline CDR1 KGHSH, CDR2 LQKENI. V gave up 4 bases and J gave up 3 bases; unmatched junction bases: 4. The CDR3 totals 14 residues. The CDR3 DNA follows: TGTGCCAGCTCACAACCGGGACAGGACTATGGCTACACCTTC. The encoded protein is CASSQPGQDYGYTF.

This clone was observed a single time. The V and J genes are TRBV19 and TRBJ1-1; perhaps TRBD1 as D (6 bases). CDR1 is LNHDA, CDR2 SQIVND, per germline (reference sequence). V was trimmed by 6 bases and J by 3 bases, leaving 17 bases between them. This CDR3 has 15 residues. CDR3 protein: CASSLLQGKDTEAFF. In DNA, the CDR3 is TGTGCCAGTAGCCTTTTACAGGGTAAAGACACTGAAGCTTTCTTT. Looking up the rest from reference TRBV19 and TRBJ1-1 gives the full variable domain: DGGITQSPKYLFRKEGQNVTLSCEQNLNHDAMYWYRQDPGQGLRLIYYSQIVNDFQKGDIAEGYSVSREKKESFPLTVTSAQKNPTAFYLCASSLLQGKDTEAFFGQGTRLTVV.

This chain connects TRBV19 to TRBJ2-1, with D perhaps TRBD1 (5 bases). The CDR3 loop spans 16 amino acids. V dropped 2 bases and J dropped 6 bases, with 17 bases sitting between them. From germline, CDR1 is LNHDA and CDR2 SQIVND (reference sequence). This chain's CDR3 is CASSISASTGRNEQFF. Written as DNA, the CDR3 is TGTGCCAGTAGTATATCGGCCTCCACAGGCCGCAATGAGCAGTTCTTC.